Listed below are T cell receptor beta chains from one sample, sequenced in a study of T cell responses to AZD1222 COVID-19 vaccine. Sequencing was performed with immunoSEQ multiplex PCR; in TCRdb, only in-frame clones are kept and a portion is missing. Of 160,000 or so clones listed, approximately 90% are singletons. Sequencing was performed on peripheral blood, taken on day 0 of MenACWY control vaccination. The receptors were sampled from an adult in good health. CDR3s include the opening cysteine and the closing phenylalanine or tryptophan. D genes are given only for firm matches. Some rows mark clone size as missing; the rest say once, few, many or name a class of expanded clone.

d_call j_call clone_size v_call cdr3_aa cdr3_nt
. TRBJ1-3 . TRBV3-1/TRBV3-2 CASSQDPYYTSGRLDTIYF TGTGCCAGCAGCCAAGATCCGTACTACACCTCGGGACGGTTGGACACCATATATTTT
. TRBJ2-2 . TRBV6-4 CASSEGQNTGELFF TGTGCCAGCAGTGAGGGTCAGAACACCGGGGAGCTGTTTTTT
. TRBJ1-2 . TRBV19 CASSPLRELANYGYTF TGTGCCAGTAGTCCCCTCCGGGAGCTTGCTAACTATGGCTACACCTTC
. TRBJ1-1 once TRBV4-3 CASSQDFDRSIAEAFF TGCGCCAGCAGCCAAGATTTCGACAGGTCGATCGCTGAAGCTTTCTTT
. TRBJ1-3 . TRBV6-6 CASGLLGNTIYF TGTGCCAGCGGGCTACTAGGAAACACCATATATTTT
TRBD1 TRBJ1-5 . TRBV9 CASSPQTGGQPQHF TGTGCCAGCAGCCCCCAGACAGGGGGTCAGCCCCAGCATTTT
TRBD2 TRBJ2-2 . TRBV19 CASTMTSNLINTGELFF TGTGCCAGTACCATGACTAGCAATCTAATAAACACCGGGGAGCTGTTTTTT
. TRBJ2-1 once TRBV5-1 CASSLGVGGSRIANEQFF TGCGCCAGCAGCTTGGGAGTGGGGGGAAGCAGAATAGCGAATGAGCAGTTCTTC
. TRBJ1-1 . TRBV11-2 CASSSPGAGWVGTEAFF TGTGCCAGCAGCTCCCCGGGGGCGGGGTGGGTTGGCACTGAAGCTTTCTTT
. TRBJ1-4 . TRBV12-3/TRBV12-4 CASSLGAMRLFF TGTGCCAGCAGTTTGGGAGCGATGCGTCTGTTTTTT
TRBD1 TRBJ1-6 once TRBV23-1 CASIQRGQHNNSPLHF TGCGCCAGCATTCAACGGGGACAGCATAATAATTCACCCCTCCACTTT
TRBD1 TRBJ1-2 . TRBV7-9 CASSSPGQGASRDGYTF TGTGCCAGCAGCTCGCCGGGACAGGGGGCGAGTAGGGATGGCTACACCTTC
. TRBJ2-7 . TRBV6-5 CASTPPIDVGEQYF TGTGCCAGCACCCCCCCCATTGACGTGGGCGAGCAGTACTTC
. TRBJ1-2 once TRBV7-3 CASSPDGANYGYTF TGTGCCAGCAGCCCGGACGGTGCTAACTATGGCTACACCTTC
TRBD1 TRBJ1-1 . TRBV29-1 CSATETGGTEAFF TGCAGCGCCACCGAGACAGGGGGCACTGAAGCTTTCTTT
TRBD2 TRBJ2-7 . TRBV4-1 CASSQDLGGSSYEQYF TGCGCCAGCAGCCAAGATTTGGGCGGGAGCTCCTACGAGCAGTACTTC
TRBD2 TRBJ2-7 . TRBV9 CASSPQGLAGGKQYF TGTGCCAGCAGCCCGCAGGGACTAGCGGGAGGAAAGCAGTACTTC
. TRBJ1-5 . TRBV7-8 CASSPVGNQPQHF TGTGCCAGCTCCCCAGTGGGCAATCAGCCCCAGCATTTT
. TRBJ2-3 . TRBV7-6 CASSLAGVRDTQYF TGTGCCAGCAGCTTAGCGGGGGTTCGGGATACGCAGTATTTT
. TRBJ1-5 once TRBV7-2 CASSLVQGNSQPQHF TGTGCCAGCAGCTTAGTTCAGGGTAACAGTCAGCCCCAGCATTTT
. TRBJ2-5 . TRBV30 CAWSPGRTVLQETQYF TGTGCCTGGAGCCCCGGAAGAACAGTCCTTCAAGAGACCCAGTACTTC
TRBD1 TRBJ2-7 . TRBV19 CASSIAGTGSYEQYF TGTGCCAGTAGTATAGCCGGGACAGGGTCCTACGAGCAGTACTTC
TRBD1 TRBJ1-2 . TRBV24-1 CATSTPWGGTDNYGYTF TGTGCCACCAGCACACCCTGGGGTGGGACAGACAACTATGGCTACACCTTC
. TRBJ1-4 . TRBV7-2 CASSLALRGAREKLFF TGTGCCAGCAGCTTAGCGCTAAGAGGGGCGCGTGAAAAACTGTTTTTT
TRBD1 TRBJ1-4 . TRBV7-9 CASSLAMGQGSEKLFF TGTGCCAGCAGCTTAGCGATGGGACAGGGAAGCGAAAAACTGTTTTTT
TRBD1 TRBJ1-1 . TRBV18 CASSPNGLGTGATEAFF TGTGCCAGCTCACCCAATGGATTAGGGACAGGGGCCACTGAAGCTTTCTTT
. TRBJ1-2 . TRBV7-3 CASSLTAREVDGYTF TGTGCCAGCAGCTTAACGGCCAGGGAGGTTGATGGCTACACCTTC
TRBD1 TRBJ2-3 . TRBV28 CASSTRDRDADTQYF TGTGCCAGCAGTACTAGGGACAGGGACGCAGATACGCAGTATTTT
. TRBJ2-4 . TRBV27 CASSLSGGLLAKNIQYF TGTGCCAGCAGTTTATCGGGGGGACTTCTAGCCAAAAACATTCAGTACTTC
. TRBJ1-6 . TRBV6-5 CATKPDNVGGSPLHF TGTGCCACCAAACCTGACAATGTTGGGGGCTCACCCCTCCACTTT
. TRBJ2-1 . TRBV7-2 CASSRSNEQFF TGTGCCAGCAGCCGTTCTAATGAGCAGTTCTTC
. TRBJ2-1 . TRBV28 CASRRTLTPYNEQFF TGTGCCAGCAGACGGACCCTAACTCCTTACAATGAGCAGTTCTTC
. TRBJ2-2 . TRBV9 CASSVDWTGELFF TGTGCCAGCAGCGTAGACTGGACCGGGGAGCTGTTTTTT
. TRBJ1-1 . TRBV30 CAWNPHSNTEAFF TGTGCCTGGAACCCTCACAGCAACACTGAAGCTTTCTTT
. TRBJ2-1 . TRBV7-9 CASSLVSTVVTLGEQFF TGTGCCAGCAGCTTAGTTTCTACAGTTGTAACCTTAGGTGAGCAGTTCTTC
. TRBJ1-2 . TRBV7-9 CASSITVNYGYTF TGTGCCAGCAGCATTACTGTAAACTATGGCTACACCTTC
TRBD2 TRBJ2-2 . TRBV18 CASSETRTSTSGELFF TGTGCCAGCTCAGAAACTAGGACTAGCACAAGCGGGGAGCTGTTTTTT
. TRBJ2-7 . TRBV2 CASNALQDGLSEQYF TGTGCCAGCAATGCCTTGCAGGACGGACTTTCCGAGCAGTACTTC
. TRBJ1-1 . TRBV7-9 CASSLAGGRGGAFF TGTGCCAGCAGCTTAGCTGGGGGGCGGGGTGGAGCTTTCTTT
. TRBJ1-6 few TRBV5-8 CASSLGQGGNSPLHF TGTGCCAGCAGCTTGGGGCAGGGAGGAAATTCACCCCTCCACTTT
TRBD1 TRBJ2-3 once TRBV14 CASSQERDRGPGDTQYF TGTGCCAGCAGCCAAGAAAGGGACAGGGGGCCAGGGGATACGCAGTATTTT
. TRBJ1-5 few TRBV6-2/TRBV6-3 CASSYRGQNQPQHF TGTGCCAGCAGTTACCGAGGACAGAATCAGCCCCAGCATTTT
. TRBJ2-5 . TRBV28 CASSRKTQYF TGTGCCAGCAGTAGGAAGACCCAGTACTTC
. TRBJ1-1 . TRBV24-1 CATSDGLYTEAFF TGTGCCACCAGTGATGGCCTATACACTGAAGCTTTCTTT
TRBD1 TRBJ1-5 . TRBV6-5 CASLRDRGIQPQHF TGTGCCAGCTTAAGGGACAGGGGGATTCAGCCCCAGCATTTT
. TRBJ1-2 once TRBV19 CASSPMRGPSYGYTF TGTGCCAGTAGCCCGATGAGGGGACCATCCTATGGCTACACCTTC
TRBD2 TRBJ2-7 . TRBV11-1 CASSLPPGGSYEQYF TGTGCCAGCAGCCTCCCACCGGGGGGATCCTACGAGCAGTACTTC
TRBD1 TRBJ2-1 . TRBV24-1 CATSEPGGSYNEQFF TGTGCCACCAGTGAGCCAGGGGGCTCCTACAATGAGCAGTTCTTC
. TRBJ1-2 . TRBV30 CASRPAGGENYGYTF TGTGCCTCGCGCCCGGCGGGGGGGGAGAACTATGGCTACACCTTC
. TRBJ1-4 . TRBV29-1 CSVSDPQLFF TGCAGCGTCAGCGACCCCCAGCTGTTTTTT
. TRBJ1-1 . TRBV15 CATSRAPFHEAFF TGTGCCACCAGCAGAGCACCCTTCCACGAAGCTTTCTTT